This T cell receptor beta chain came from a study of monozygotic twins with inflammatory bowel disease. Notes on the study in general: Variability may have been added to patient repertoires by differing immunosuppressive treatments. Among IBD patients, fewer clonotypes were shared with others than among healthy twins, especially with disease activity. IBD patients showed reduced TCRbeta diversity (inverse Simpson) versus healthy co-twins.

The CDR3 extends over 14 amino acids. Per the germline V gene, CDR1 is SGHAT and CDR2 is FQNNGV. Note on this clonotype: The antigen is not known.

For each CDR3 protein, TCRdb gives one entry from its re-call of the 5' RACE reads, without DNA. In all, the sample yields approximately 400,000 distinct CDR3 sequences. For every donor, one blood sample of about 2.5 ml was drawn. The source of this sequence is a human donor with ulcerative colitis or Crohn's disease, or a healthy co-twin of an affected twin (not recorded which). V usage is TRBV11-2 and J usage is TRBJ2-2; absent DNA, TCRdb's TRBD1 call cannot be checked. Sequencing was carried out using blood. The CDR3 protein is CASSRQGSGGELFF.